This T cell receptor (beta chain) comes out of a study of T cell responses to AZD1222 COVID-19 vaccine. The study's findings and limits: Only a handful of AZD1222 recipients were seropositive at baseline. There were vaccine-associated CD4 TCRs across spike, dominant at 160-218 and 743-854. The donor group comprised mostly white British people and more females; the analysis possibly underestimated clonal diversity. It was only after the peak T cell response that any repertoires were sampled.

The protocol was immunoSEQ multiplex PCR, while the TCRdb copy is restricted to in-frame clones and leaves out a portion. This table holds 110,000 to 150,000 clones, less than 95% found once. To note about this clone: Its antigen remains unidentified.

This CDR3 has 14 amino acids. V gave up 0 bases and J gave up 13 bases, with 14 bases separating them. The germline V gene encodes CDR1 SGDLS and CDR2 YYNGEE. The sequence was obtained from an adult in good health. The rearrangement joins TRBV9 to TRBJ1-6; no clear D. The material sequenced was peripheral blood, taken on day 0 of AZD1222 vaccination. As DNA, the CDR3 is TGTGCCAGCAGCGTAGGAGGGCCTGTAGATCCCCTCCACTTT. Encoded protein: CASSVGGPVDPLHF. Drawing the rest from reference TRBV9 and TRBJ1-6, the complete variable domain is DSGVTQTPKHLITATGQRVTLRCSPRSGDLSVYWYQQSLDQGLQFLIQYYNGEERAKGNILERFSAQQFPDLHSELNLSSLELGDSALYFCASSVGGPVDPLHFGNGTRLTVT.